This T cell receptor beta chain was sequenced for a study of blood T cell repertoires in COVID-19. The table came from immunoSEQ multiplex PCR; TCRdb's copy has only in-frame clones and leaves some out. The sample has more than 350,000 clones; around 87% are singletons. The junction had 3 bases not matched to a gene; V was cut back by 2 bases and J by 10 bases. The CDR3 runs 13 residues. Germline V gives CDR1 MRHNA, CDR2 SNTAGT. Source material: PBMCs or T cells enriched from blood (not recorded which). The chain is built from TRBV6-4 and TRBJ1-4, with 8 bases aligning to TRBD1. The TCR sequence derives from a man between 18 and 35 years old who had recovered from COVID-19. The chain's CDR3 is CASSDTDRGKLFF. The CDR3 DNA sequence: TGTGCCAGCAGTGACACCGACAGGGGAAAACTGTTTTTT.